One T cell receptor beta chain is described in this entry. The target antigen is unknown. The CDR3 sequence is 16 residues long. Per the germline V gene, CDR1 is MDHEN and CDR2 is SYDVKM. Trimming removed 6 bases at V and 4 bases at J, with 19 bases between. The data stem from a study of blood T cells in healthy people across ages. Study observations and caveats: Long-lived donors carried more naive CD4+ cells and greater diversity than aged donors.

Sample-barcoded 5' priming and a J-beta primer mix drove a second PCR of 7 to 11 cycles. A single record per CDR3 protein comes from TCRdb applying MiXCR to the 5' RACE reads. The table has about a million distinct CDR3 sequences, about 48% seen once. The receptor comes from a man between 25 and 39 years old in good health. The chain couples TRBV28 to TRBJ2-1; TRBD1 might be the D (5 bases). Sequenced: blood. The CDR3: CASSEPDSTHYNEQFF. CDR3 DNA sequence: TGTGCCAGCAGCGAACCTGACAGTACACATTACAATGAGCAGTTCTTC.